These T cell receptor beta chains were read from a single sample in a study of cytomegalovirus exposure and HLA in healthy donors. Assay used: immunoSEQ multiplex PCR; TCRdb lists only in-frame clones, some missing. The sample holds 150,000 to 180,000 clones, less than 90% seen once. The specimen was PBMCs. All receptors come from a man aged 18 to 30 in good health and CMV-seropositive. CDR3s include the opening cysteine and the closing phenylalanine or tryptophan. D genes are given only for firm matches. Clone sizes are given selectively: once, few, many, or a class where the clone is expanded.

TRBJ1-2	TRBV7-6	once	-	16	CASSLDWPRPLYGYTF	TGTGCCAGCAGCTTAGATTGGCCCCGTCCCCTCTATGGCTACACCTTC
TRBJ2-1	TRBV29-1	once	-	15	CSVEGGRIPYNEQFF	TGCAGCGTTGAAGGGGGGAGGATACCCTACAATGAGCAGTTCTTC
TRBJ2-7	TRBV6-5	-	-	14	CASSIGERGYEQYF	TGTGCCAGCTCTATCGGGGAACGGGGGTACGAGCAGTACTTC
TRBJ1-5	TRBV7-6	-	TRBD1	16	CASSLTGTGGNQPQHF	TGTGCCAGCAGCCTTACCGGGACAGGAGGTAATCAGCCCCAGCATTTT
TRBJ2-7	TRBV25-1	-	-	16	CASQPTTGTRPYEQYF	TGTGCCAGCCAACCTACGACGGGGACAAGACCCTACGAGCAGTACTTC
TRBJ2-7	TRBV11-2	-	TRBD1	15	CASSQGDILSYEQYF	TGTGCCAGCAGCCAGGGGGACATTCTCTCCTACGAGCAGTACTTC
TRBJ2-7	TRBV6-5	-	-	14	CASSYSGSRGEQYF	TGTGCCAGCAGTTACTCAGGCTCCCGGGGCGAGCAGTACTTC
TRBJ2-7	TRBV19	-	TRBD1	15	CASSVDRAESDEQYF	TGTGCCAGTAGTGTGGACAGGGCCGAATCCGACGAGCAGTACTTC
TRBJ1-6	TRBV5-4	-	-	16	CASSLGVAGVNSPLHF	TGTGCCAGCAGCTTGGGGGTGGCCGGGGTTAATTCACCCCTCCACTTT
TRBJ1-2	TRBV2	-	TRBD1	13	CASRLGTARGYTF	TGTGCCAGCAGACTGGGGACAGCACGTGGCTACACCTTC
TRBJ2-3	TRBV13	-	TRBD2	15	CASSLEAGGRDTQYF	TGTGCCAGCAGCTTAGAGGCGGGGGGGAGAGATACGCAGTATTTT
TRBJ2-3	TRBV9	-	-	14	CASSPNTGTDTQYF	TGTGCCAGCAGCCCCAATACGGGGACAGATACGCAGTATTTT
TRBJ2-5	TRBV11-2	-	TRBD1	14	CASTSGGSRETQYF	TGTGCCAGTACCTCAGGGGGCTCGCGAGAGACCCAGTACTTC
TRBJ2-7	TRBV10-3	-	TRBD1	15	CAISESTGPPYEQYF	TGTGCCATCAGTGAGTCGACAGGGCCTCCCTACGAGCAGTACTTC
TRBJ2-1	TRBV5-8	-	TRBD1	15	CASSFAAGQDNEQFF	TGTGCCAGCAGCTTTGCGGCGGGACAGGACAATGAGCAGTTCTTC
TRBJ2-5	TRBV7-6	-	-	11	CASSIQETQYF	TGTGCCAGCAGCATACAAGAGACCCAGTACTTC
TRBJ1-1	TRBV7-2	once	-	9	CASSLGAFF	TGTGCCAGCAGCCTTGGCGCTTTCTTT
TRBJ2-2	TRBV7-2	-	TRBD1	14	CASSLDRGNGELFF	TGTGCCAGCAGTTTGGACAGGGGCAACGGGGAGCTGTTTTTT
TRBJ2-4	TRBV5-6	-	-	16	CASSRRQVRAKNIQYF	TGTGCCAGCAGCCGGAGACAGGTTCGAGCCAAAAACATTCAGTACTTC
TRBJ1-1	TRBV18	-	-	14	CASSPLGLNTEAFF	TGTGCCAGCTCACCACTGGGCTTGAACACTGAAGCTTTCTTT
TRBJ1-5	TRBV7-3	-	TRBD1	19	CASSLSGTGEEYSNQPQHF	TGTGCCAGCAGCTTGTCCGGGACAGGGGAAGAATATAGCAATCAGCCCCAGCATTTT
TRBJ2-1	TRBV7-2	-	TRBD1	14	CASSRGTAYNEQFF	TGTGCCAGCAGCCGAGGGACAGCCTACAATGAGCAGTTCTTC